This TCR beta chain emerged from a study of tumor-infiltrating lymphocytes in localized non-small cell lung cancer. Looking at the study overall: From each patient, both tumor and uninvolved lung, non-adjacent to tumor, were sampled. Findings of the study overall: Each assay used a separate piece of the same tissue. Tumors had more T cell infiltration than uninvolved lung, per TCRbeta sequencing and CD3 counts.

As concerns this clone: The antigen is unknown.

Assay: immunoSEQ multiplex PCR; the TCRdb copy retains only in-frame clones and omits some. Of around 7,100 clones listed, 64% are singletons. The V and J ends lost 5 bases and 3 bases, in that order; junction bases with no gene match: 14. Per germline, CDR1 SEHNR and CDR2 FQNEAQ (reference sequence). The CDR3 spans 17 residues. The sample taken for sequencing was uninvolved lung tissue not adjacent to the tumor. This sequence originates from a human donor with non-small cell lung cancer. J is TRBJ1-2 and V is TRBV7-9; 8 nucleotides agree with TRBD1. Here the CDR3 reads CASSPTSKQTGDYGYTF. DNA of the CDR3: TGTGCCAGCAGCCCCACCTCAAAGCAGACAGGGGACTATGGCTACACCTTC.